This TCR beta chain is from a study of STAT5B mutations in CD4+ large granular lymphocyte leukemia. This CDR3 spans 15 amino acids. V was clipped by 0 bases and J by 0 bases, with 8 bases between them. Germline V gives CDR1 MGHRA, CDR2 YSYEKL. Using immunoSEQ multiplex PCR, the repertoire was profiled, and TCRdb retains in-frame clones only, with some absent. The sample includes 7,000 to 9,500 clones, nearly 90% of them seen just once. This clone has more than one count but fewer than ten. Its antigen is not known. Study results and caveats: CD4-sorted patient repertoires seemed more clonal than healthy CD4+ repertoires.

This rearrangement joins TRBV4-1 to TRBJ1-1; possible D gene TRBD1, 5 bases. The TCR originated in a woman aged 70-85 years with CD4+ T-cell large granular lymphocyte leukemia. Material for sequencing was PBMCs. The CDR3 loop is CASSQDLGVNTEAFF. The DNA for the CDR3 is TGCGCCAGCAGCCAAGACTTAGGGGTGAACACTGAAGCTTTCTTT.